The next 16 T cell receptor beta chains were all read from a single sample in a study of T cell repertoires in cytomegalovirus infection. TCRdb passed the reads through MiXCR, listing each CDR3 protein once. Among 160,000 or so distinct CDR3 sequences listed, 15% to 20% were seen once. Specimen: CD8+ T cells from PBMCs. These TCRs come from a human donor in good health (CMV status not recorded). Some clones in this sample may be carry-over from other donors' samples.

This clonotype was found a few times. The chain recombines TRBV28 with TRBJ1-1, with 8 bases aligning to TRBD1. The germline CDR1 and CDR2 sequences are MDHEN and SYDVKM. J lost 6 bases, V lost 5 bases, and 8 bases had no gene match. The CDR3 totals 14 residues. CDR3 region: CASSPRQGSPEAFF. The CDR3 DNA sequence: TGTGCCAGCAGTCCCCGACAGGGGAGTCCTGAAGCTTTCTTT.

The V and J genes are TRBV7-3 and TRBJ2-1; D not certain. The CDR3 runs 15 residues. V was shortened by 3 bases and J by 0 bases, with 9 bases between the two germline ends. Germline V gene sequence: CDR1 SGHTA, CDR2 FQGTGA. CDR3 DNA sequence: TGTGCCAGCAGCTTCGAGGCAGTCTCCTACAATGAGCAGTTCTTC. Encoded protein: CASSFEAVSYNEQFF.

There are many counts of this clonotype. V usage is TRBV7-9 and J usage is TRBJ2-7; 7 nucleotides agree with TRBD1. The CDR3 totals 15 residues. Germline V gene lookup returns CDR1 SEHNR and CDR2 FQNEAQ (reference sequence). The J segment lost 3 bases and the V segment lost 4 bases, leaving 9 bases of the junction unmatched. The CDR3 reads CASSSPGDRGYEQYF. DNA of the CDR3: TGTGCCAGCAGCTCCCCAGGGGACAGAGGCTACGAGCAGTACTTC.

The J gene is TRBJ1-5, the V gene TRBV7-6, with D possibly matching TRBD1 (6 bases). This CDR3 spans 15 amino acids. From germline, CDR1 is SGHVS and CDR2 FNYEAQ. The ends were cut back, 2 bases at V and 3 bases at J, with 11 bases in the middle. The CDR3 sequence is CASSLSAGANQPQHF. CDR3 coding DNA: TGTGCCAGCAGCTTAAGTGCGGGGGCCAATCAGCCCCAGCATTTT.

This clonotype was seen only a few times. This sequence joins TRBV19 and TRBJ2-1; 8 positions agree with TRBD2. The CDR3 covers 16 residues. V was pared by 1 base and J by 4 bases, with 6 bases of the junction left unmatched. Germline V CDR1 and CDR2: LNHDA, SQIVND (reference sequence). The chain's CDR3 is CASSIGTSGYYNEQFF. In DNA, the CDR3 is TGTGCCAGTAGTATAGGTACTAGCGGCTATTACAATGAGCAGTTCTTC.

This clonotype has only a few counts. This chain joins TRBV7-2 and TRBJ1-5; 8 positions agree with TRBD1. The CDR3 has 14 amino acids. Losses at the gene ends were 2 bases for V and 4 bases for J; bases not matched to a gene: 1. Germline lookup yields CDR1 SGHTA and CDR2 FQGNSA. DNA of the CDR3: TGTGCCAGCAGCTTAAACAGGGGGAATCAGCCCCAGCATTTT. Its protein is CASSLNRGNQPQHF.

V is TRBV27 and J is TRBJ1-2, with a tentative D call TRBD1 (5 bases). V was cut by 2 bases and J by 4 bases, with 8 bases left in between. This CDR3 contains 13 residues. Looked up from germline, CDR1 is MNHEY and CDR2 is SMNVEV (reference sequence). This chain's CDR3 is CASSLGAIYGYTF. Written as DNA, the CDR3 is TGTGCCAGCAGTTTAGGGGCGATCTATGGCTACACCTTC.

This chain connects TRBV28 to TRBJ2-7; D is unresolved. The CDR3 runs to 14 residues. Between the trimmed V and J ends, which lost 4 bases and 1 base, there was a span of 11 bases. Germline V gives CDR1 MDHEN, CDR2 SYDVKM. The CDR3 loop reads CASSSDLGSYEQYF. CDR3 nucleotide sequence: TGTGCCAGCAGTTCGGACCTCGGTTCCTACGAGCAGTACTTC.

This clonotype occurred many times. The chain uses TRBV7-8 and TRBJ2-1; 9 positions match TRBD2. Unmatched junction bases numbered 2, after V lost 0 bases and J lost 2 bases. The CDR3 extends over 16 amino acids. Looked up from germline, CDR1 is SGHVS and CDR2 is FQNEAQ. CDR3 in amino acids: CASSLAGGRAYNEQFF. The CDR3 region has the DNA TGTGCCAGCAGCTTAGCGGGCGGGAGGGCCTACAATGAGCAGTTCTTC.

The chain combines TRBV7-3 with TRBJ1-1; D is perhaps TRBD1 (6 bases). Germline CDR1 reads SGHTA; CDR2 reads FQGTGA. V lost 6 bases, J lost 1 base, and 15 bases lay in between. The CDR3 is 15 amino acids. CDR3 coding DNA: TGTGCCAGCAGTTTGACAGGAGACCCGAACACTGAAGCTTTCTTT. This translates into CASSLTGDPNTEAFF.

The table lists this clonotype with a few counts. The rearrangement links TRBV6-2 or TRBV6-3 to TRBJ2-1, with D possibly TRBD2 on 6 matching bases. Germline V gene sequence: CDR1 MNHEY, CDR2 SVGEGT. Trimming shortened V by 2 bases and J by 8 bases, and 16 bases separated the two germline ends. This CDR3 is built from 15 residues. The CDR3 region has the DNA TGTGCCAGCAGTTACCGGGACGGCCGGAGGGATGAGCAGTTCTTC. Translated, it gives CASSYRDGRRDEQFF.

This clonotype has a count of ten or more. The rearrangement links TRBV4-3 to TRBJ1-2; TRBD1 might be the D (5 bases). CDR1 is LGHNA and CDR2 is YSLEER in the germline V gene. The CDR3 extends over 15 amino acids. V was pared by 3 bases and J by 4 bases, with 15 bases between. The CDR3 spells CASSQELQDLYGYTF. As DNA, the CDR3 is TGCGCCAGCAGCCAGGAGTTACAGGATCTCTATGGCTACACCTTC.

V gene TRBV7-9 combines with J gene TRBJ2-5; TRBD2 agrees at 12 bases. CDR3 length equals 17 residues. The V and J ends lost 4 bases and 7 bases, in that order; junction bases with no gene match: 13. The germline CDR1 and CDR2 sequences are SEHNR and FQNEAQ (reference sequence). The CDR3 sequence: CASSSTTSGGISGTQYF. The DNA of the CDR3 is TGTGCCAGCAGCTCTACAACTAGCGGGGGGATTAGTGGGACCCAGTACTTC. Combining the CDR3 with reference TRBV7-9 and TRBJ2-5 gives the whole variable domain DTGVSQNPRHKITKRGQNVTFRCDPISEHNRLYWYRQTLGQGPEFLTYFQNEAQLEKSRLLSDRFSAERPKGSFSTLEIQRTEQGDSAMYLCASSSTTSGGISGTQYFGPGTRLLVL.

This clonotype was detected only a few times. The chain uses TRBV28 and TRBJ2-1; D is possibly TRBD2 (6 bases). Looked up from germline, CDR1 is MDHEN and CDR2 is SYDVKM. This CDR3 is built from 14 residues. Trimming stripped 3 bases from V and 6 bases from J, with 12 bases between. The DNA of the CDR3 is TGTGCCAGCAGTTTTGCGGGGTGGGTCAATGAGCAGTTCTTC. Translating gives CASSFAGWVNEQFF.

This chain uses TRBV2 with TRBJ2-7; 9 bases agree with TRBD1. V was pared by 2 bases and J by 5 bases, with 13 bases of the junction left unmatched. The CDR3 runs to 17 residues. Germline V gives CDR1 SNHLY, CDR2 FYNNEI. The CDR3 protein is CASSESRGNRDRDEQYF. DNA for the CDR3: TGTGCCAGCAGTGAAAGTCGAGGTAACCGGGACAGGGACGAGCAGTACTTC.

The chain combines TRBV2 with TRBJ2-1, with a tentative D call TRBD2 (6 bases). The CDR3 extends over 13 amino acids. The V gene's germline CDR1 is SNHLY and CDR2 FYNNEI. The V gene lost 5 bases and the J gene lost 6 bases, with 11 bases spanning the gap. The CDR3 protein is CASSQGGINEQFF. DNA of the CDR3: TGTGCCAGCAGTCAGGGCGGGATCAATGAGCAGTTCTTC.